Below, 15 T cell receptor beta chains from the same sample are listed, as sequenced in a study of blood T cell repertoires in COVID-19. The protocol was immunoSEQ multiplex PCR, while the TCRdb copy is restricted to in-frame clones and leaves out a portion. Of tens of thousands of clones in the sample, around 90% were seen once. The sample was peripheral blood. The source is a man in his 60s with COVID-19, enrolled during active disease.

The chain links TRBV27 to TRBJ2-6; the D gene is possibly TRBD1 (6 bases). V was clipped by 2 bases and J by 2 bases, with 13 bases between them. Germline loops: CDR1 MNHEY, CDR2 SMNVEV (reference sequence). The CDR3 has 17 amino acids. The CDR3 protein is CASSLGLNRAGANVLTF. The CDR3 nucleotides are TGTGCCAGCAGTTTAGGGCTTAACAGGGCTGGGGCCAACGTCCTGACTTTC.

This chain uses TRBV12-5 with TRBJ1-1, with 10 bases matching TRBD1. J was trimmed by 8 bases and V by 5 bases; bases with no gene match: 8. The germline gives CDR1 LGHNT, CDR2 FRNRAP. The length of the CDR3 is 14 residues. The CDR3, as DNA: TGTGCTAGTGGTCCATACGACAGGGGGCACGAAGCTTTCTTT. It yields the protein CASGPYDRGHEAFF. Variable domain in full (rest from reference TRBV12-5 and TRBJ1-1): DARVTQTPRHKVTEMGQEVTMRCQPILGHNTVFWYRQTMMQGLELLAYFRNRAPLDDSGMPKDRFSAEMPDATLATLKIQPSEPRDSAVYFCASGPYDRGHEAFFGQGTRLTVV.

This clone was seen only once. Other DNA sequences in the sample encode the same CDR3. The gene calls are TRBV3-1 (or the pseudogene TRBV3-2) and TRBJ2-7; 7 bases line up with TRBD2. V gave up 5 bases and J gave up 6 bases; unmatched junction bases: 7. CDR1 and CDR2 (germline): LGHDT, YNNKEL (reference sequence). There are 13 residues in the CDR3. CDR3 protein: CASSSSGGGEQYF. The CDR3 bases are TGTGCCAGCAGCTCATCGGGGGGAGGCGAGCAGTACTTC.

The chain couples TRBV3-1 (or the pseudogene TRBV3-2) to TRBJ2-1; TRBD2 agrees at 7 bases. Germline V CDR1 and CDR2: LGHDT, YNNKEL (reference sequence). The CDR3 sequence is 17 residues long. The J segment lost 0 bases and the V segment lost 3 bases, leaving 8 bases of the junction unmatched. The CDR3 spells CASSHSAGRSSYNEQFF. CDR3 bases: TGTGCCAGCAGCCACTCAGCGGGACGGAGCTCCTACAATGAGCAGTTCTTC.

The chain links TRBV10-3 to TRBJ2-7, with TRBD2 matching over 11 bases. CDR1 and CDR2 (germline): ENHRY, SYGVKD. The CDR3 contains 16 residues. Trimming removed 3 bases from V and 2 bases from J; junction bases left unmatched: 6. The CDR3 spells CAISETTSGITYEQYF. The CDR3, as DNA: TGTGCCATCAGTGAAACGACTAGCGGGATCACCTACGAGCAGTACTTC.

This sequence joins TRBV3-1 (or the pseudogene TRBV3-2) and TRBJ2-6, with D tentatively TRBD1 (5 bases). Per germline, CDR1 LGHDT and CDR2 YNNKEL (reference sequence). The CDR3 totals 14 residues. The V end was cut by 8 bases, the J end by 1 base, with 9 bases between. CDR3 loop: CASEGVSGANVLTF. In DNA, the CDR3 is TGTGCCAGCGAAGGGGTTTCTGGGGCCAACGTCCTGACTTTC.

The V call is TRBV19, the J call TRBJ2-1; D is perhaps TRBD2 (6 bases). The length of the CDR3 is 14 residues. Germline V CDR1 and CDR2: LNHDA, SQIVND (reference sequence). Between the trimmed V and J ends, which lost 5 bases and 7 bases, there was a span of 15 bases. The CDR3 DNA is TGTGCCAGTAGTCTCGGGACTCCAATGAATGAGCAGTTCTTC. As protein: CASSLGTPMNEQFF. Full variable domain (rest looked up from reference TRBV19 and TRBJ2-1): DGGITQSPKYLFRKEGQNVTLSCEQNLNHDAMYWYRQDPGQGLRLIYYSQIVNDFQKGDIAEGYSVSREKKESFPLTVTSAQKNPTAFYLCASSLGTPMNEQFFGPGTRLTVL.

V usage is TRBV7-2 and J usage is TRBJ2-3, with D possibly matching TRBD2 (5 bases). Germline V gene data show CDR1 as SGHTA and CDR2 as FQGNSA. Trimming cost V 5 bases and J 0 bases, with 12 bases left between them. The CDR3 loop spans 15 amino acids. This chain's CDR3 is CASSPIRGSTDTQYF. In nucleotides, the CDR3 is TGTGCCAGCAGCCCGATCCGGGGAAGCACAGATACGCAGTATTTT. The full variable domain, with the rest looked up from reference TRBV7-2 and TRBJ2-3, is GAGVSQSPSNKVTEKGKDVELRCDPISGHTALYWYRQSLGQGLEFLIYFQGNSAPDKSGLPSDRFSAERTGGSVSTLTIQRTQQEDSAVYLCASSPIRGSTDTQYFGPGTRLTVL.

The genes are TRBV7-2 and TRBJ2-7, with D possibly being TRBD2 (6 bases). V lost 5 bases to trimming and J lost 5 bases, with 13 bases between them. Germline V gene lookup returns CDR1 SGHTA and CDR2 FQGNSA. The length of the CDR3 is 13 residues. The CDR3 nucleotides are TGTGCCAGCAGCCCCGGGACTCCCAACGAGCAGTACTTC. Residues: CASSPGTPNEQYF.

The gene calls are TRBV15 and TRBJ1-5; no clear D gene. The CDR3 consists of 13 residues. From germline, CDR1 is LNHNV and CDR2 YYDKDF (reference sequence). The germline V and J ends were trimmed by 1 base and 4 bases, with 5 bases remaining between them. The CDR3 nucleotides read TGTGCCACCAGCAGAGGGCGGAATCAGCCCCAGCATTTT. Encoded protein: CATSRGRNQPQHF. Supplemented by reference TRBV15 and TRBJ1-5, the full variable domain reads DAMVIQNPRYQVTQFGKPVTLSCSQTLNHNVMYWYQQKSSQAPKLLFHYYDKDFNNEADTPDNFQSRRPNTSFCFLDIRSPGLGDTAMYLCATSRGRNQPQHFGDGTRLSIL.

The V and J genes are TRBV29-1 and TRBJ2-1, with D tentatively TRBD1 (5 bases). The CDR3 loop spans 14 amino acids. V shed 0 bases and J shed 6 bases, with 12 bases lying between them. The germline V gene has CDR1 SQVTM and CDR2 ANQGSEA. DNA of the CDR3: TGCAGCGTTGAAGATAACAGGTATGGCAATGAGCAGTTCTTC. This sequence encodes CSVEDNRYGNEQFF.

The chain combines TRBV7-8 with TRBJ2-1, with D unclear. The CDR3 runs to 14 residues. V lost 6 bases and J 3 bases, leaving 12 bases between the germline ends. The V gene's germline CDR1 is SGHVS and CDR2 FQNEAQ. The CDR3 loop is CASSSTNSYNEQFF. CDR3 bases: TGTGCCAGCAGTTCAACCAATAGCTACAATGAGCAGTTCTTC.

The CDR3 loop is CASGPSDGGAYNEQFF. The CDR3 region has the DNA TGTGCTAGTGGTCCCTCCGACGGCGGGGCCTACAATGAGCAGTTCTTC. The chain employs TRBV12-5 and TRBJ2-1; D perhaps matches TRBD2 (6 bases). V was trimmed by 5 bases and J by 2 bases, leaving 16 bases between them. The CDR3 is 16 residues long. Germline V gene lookup returns CDR1 LGHNT and CDR2 FRNRAP.

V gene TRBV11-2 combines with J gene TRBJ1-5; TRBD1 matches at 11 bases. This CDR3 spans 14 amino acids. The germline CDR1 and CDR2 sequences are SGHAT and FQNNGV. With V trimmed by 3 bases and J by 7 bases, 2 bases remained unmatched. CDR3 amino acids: CASSFGTGGQPQHF. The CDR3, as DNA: TGTGCCAGCAGCTTCGGGACAGGGGGACAGCCCCAGCATTTT.

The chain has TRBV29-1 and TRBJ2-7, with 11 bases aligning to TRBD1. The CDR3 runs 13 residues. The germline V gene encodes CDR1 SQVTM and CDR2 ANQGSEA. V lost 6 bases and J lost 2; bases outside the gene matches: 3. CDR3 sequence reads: CSVGTGGTYEQYF. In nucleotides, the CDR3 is TGCAGCGTCGGGACAGGGGGGACCTACGAGCAGTACTTC.